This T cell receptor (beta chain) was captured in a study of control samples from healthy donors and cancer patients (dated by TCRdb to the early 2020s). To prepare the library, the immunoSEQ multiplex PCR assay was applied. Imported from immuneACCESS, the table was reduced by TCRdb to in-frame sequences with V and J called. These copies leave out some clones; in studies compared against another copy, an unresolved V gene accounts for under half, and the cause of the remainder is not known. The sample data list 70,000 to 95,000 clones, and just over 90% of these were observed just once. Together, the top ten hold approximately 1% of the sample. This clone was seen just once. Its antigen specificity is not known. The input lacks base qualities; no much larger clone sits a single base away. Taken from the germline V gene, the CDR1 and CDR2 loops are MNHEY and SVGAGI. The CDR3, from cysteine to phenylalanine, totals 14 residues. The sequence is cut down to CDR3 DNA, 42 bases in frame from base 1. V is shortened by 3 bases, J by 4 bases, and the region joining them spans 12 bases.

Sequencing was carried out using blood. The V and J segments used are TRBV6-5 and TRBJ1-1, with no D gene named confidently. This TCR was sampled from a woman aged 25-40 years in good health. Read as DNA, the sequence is TGTGCCAGCAGTTATTATGGGGAGTCCACTGAAGCTTTCTTT. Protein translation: CASSYYGESTEAFF.